The 12 T cell receptor delta chains presented below share a single source sample, sequenced in a study of gamma-delta chains in newborns, infants, children (dated by TCRdb to the late 2010s). The instrument given in TCRdb is Illumina MiSeq. TCRdb processed the public reads again with the CATT caller, after which rows with matching DNA were combined. Recorded for this sample are some 4,000 delta-chain clones; over 2% of them occurred a single time. The ten largest clones represent less than 15% of the sample. The source material was blood. The source of these receptors is a child who was a newborn, infant or young child, either healthy, febrile or measles-vaccinated (not recorded which).

By share, this clone counts as hyperexpanded. The sample carries other DNA sequences with the same CDR3. The gene calls are TRDV2 and TRDJ3, with TRDD3 matching over 10 bases. Germline V gene lookup returns CDR1 GEAIGNYY and CDR2 EKD. This CDR3 contains 20 residues. Unmatched junction bases numbered 10, after V lost 3 bases and J lost 0 bases. The CDR3 DNA is TGTGCCTGTGACCGTACTGGGGGATCTGTAAGCTCCTGGGACACCCGACAGATGTTTTTC. Translation: CACDRTGGSVSSWDTRQMFF.

A remark on this clone: TCRdb's protein, taken from a much larger clone, differs from this DNA's translation at residue 3, likely owing to a read error; the protein displayed comes from the DNA. V and J are TRDV2 and TRDJ2; 7 bases agree with TRDD3. Germline V lookup: CDR1 GEAIGNYY, CDR2 EKD. The CDR3 sequence is 16 residues long. CDR3 bases: TGTGCCTATGACACTAGGCCTGGGGGCTTGACAGCACAACTCTTCTTT. Residues: CAYDTRPGGLTAQLFF.

This clone was observed a handful of times. TCRdb records a much larger clone's protein for this DNA, with a difference at residue 3 that likely arises from a read error; the protein given is the translation of the DNA. This chain connects TRDV1 to TRDJ3, with 12 bases fitting TRDD3. Germline V CDR1 and CDR2: TSWWSYY, QGS. This CDR3 is built from 18 residues. This chain's CDR3 is CAFGEYWGIPWDTRQMFF. The CDR3 DNA reads as TGTGCTTTTGGGGAGTACTGGGGGATACCCTGGGACACCCGACAGATGTTTTTC.

As for this clone: TCRdb shows a much larger clone's protein in place of this DNA's translation, and the two differ at residue 11, likely through a read error; the protein shown is translated from the DNA. Here the CDR3 reads CAYGEPLPTDGGYRAGAAQLFF. The CDR3 DNA reads TGTGCCTATGGAGAACCTCTTCCTACAGATGGGGGATATCGGGCGGGGGCAGCACAACTCTTCTTT. This chain connects TRDV3 to TRDJ2; D may be TRDD3 (9 bases). Germline V lookup: CDR1 TVYSNPD, CDR2 GDNSRS (reference sequence). Trimming left V 4 bases short and J 6 bases short, with 42 bases between. CDR3 length equals 22 residues.

This clone was seen a few times. TCRdb pairs this DNA with a much larger clone's protein that differs at residue 11, likely a read error; the protein shown was translated from the DNA. V and J are TRDV2 and TRDJ2; 13 bases match TRDD3. The CDR3 length is 15 residues. Germline CDR1 is GEAIGNYY and CDR2 is EKD. This CDR3 is CACDVLGDTTEQLFF. The CDR3 region has the DNA TGTGCCTGTGACGTACTGGGGGATACGACAGAACAACTCTTCTTT.

A remark on this clone: The protein recorded in TCRdb matches a much larger clone and deviates from this DNA's translation at residue 3, suggesting a read error; the protein here is obtained by translating the DNA. The chain employs TRDV1 and TRDJ1; 8 bases align to TRDD3. The CDR3 has 21 amino acids. Germline-derived CDR1 and CDR2 are TSWWSYY and QGS. CDR3 loop: CAFGEYHPNTGGLPYTDKLIF. The CDR3 nucleotides read TGTGCTTTTGGGGAATACCACCCGAATACTGGGGGTCTTCCTTACACCGATAAACTCATCTTT.

With respect to this clone: The TCRdb record carries a much larger clone's protein, which differs from this DNA's translation at residues 4 and 13; a read error is the likely cause, and the protein listed here is the DNA translation. This chain connects TRDV2 to TRDJ3; TRDD3 aligns across 13 bases. The CDR3 contains 20 residues. In germline, CDR1 is GEAIGNYY, CDR2 EKD. CDR3 sequence reads: CACNRPTGGYASCDTRQMFF. The CDR3 DNA sequence: TGTGCCTGTAACCGTCCTACTGGGGGATACGCTTCCTGTGACACCCGACAGATGTTTTTC.

This clone is deemed medium-sized. A far larger clone is a single base away, which makes a read error likely. The chain couples TRDV2 to TRDJ3, with 12 nucleotides matching TRDD3. This CDR3 is built from 20 residues. Germline loops: CDR1 GEAIGNYY, CDR2 EKD. This CDR3 reads CACGTGTGGYTAWDTRQMFF. CDR3 sequence (DNA): TGTGCCTGTGGCACCGGTACTGGGGGATACACGGCTTGGGACACCCGACAGATGTTTTTC.

Remarks on this clone: The protein that TCRdb holds for this DNA derives from a much larger clone and differs from the translated DNA at residue 10, which likely indicates a read error; the protein shown here is translated from the DNA. The chain joins TRDV2 to TRDJ3; 10 nucleotides match TRDD3. V lost 3 bases to trimming and J lost 2 bases; unmatched junction nucleotides: 9. CDR3 length: 19 amino acids. The germline gives CDR1 GEAIGNYY, CDR2 EKD. The CDR3 coding sequence is TGTGCCTGTGACCCCCTACTGGGGGATTCGCCCTGGGACACCCGACAGATGTTTTTC. Its translation is CACDPLLGDSPWDTRQMFF.

Of note for this clone: A far larger clone is just one base off, so this is likely a read error. The sample contains more than one DNA sequence encoding this CDR3. The V call is TRDV2, the J call TRDJ3, with TRDD3 matching 11 bases. This CDR3 has 19 amino acids. Germline trimming cut 1 base from V and 0 bases from J; bases unmatched to any gene: 4. The germline V gene encodes CDR1 GEAIGNYY and CDR2 EKD. The CDR3 sequence is CACDTGWGIRSWDTRQMFF. In DNA, the CDR3 is TGTGCCTGTGACACGGGATGGGGGATACGCTCCTGGGACACCCGACAGATGTTTTTC.

This clone occurred a few times. TCRdb pairs this DNA with a much larger clone's protein that differs at residue 17, likely a read error; the protein shown was translated from the DNA. The J gene is TRDJ1, the V gene TRAV29/DV5, with 13 bases matching TRDD3. The CDR3 is 19 residues long. Per the germline V gene, CDR1 is NSMFDY and CDR2 is ISSIKDK. The CDR3, as DNA: TGTGCAGCCCTATTCCCCGTCGTACTGGGGGATACGCGCGTCCTTAAACCCATCTTT. It translates to CAALFPVVLGDTRVLKPIF. The full variable domain, with the rest looked up from reference TRAV29/DV5 and TRDJ1, is DQQVKQNSPSLSVQEGRISILNCDYTNSMFDYFLWYKKYPAEGPTFLISISSIKDKNEDGRFTVFLNKSAKHLSLHIVPSQPGDSAVYFCAALFPVVLGDTRVLKPIFGKGTRVTVEP.

On this clone itself: The protein that TCRdb holds for this DNA derives from a much larger clone and differs from the translated DNA at residue 12, which likely indicates a read error; the protein shown here is translated from the DNA. The chain links TRDV2 to TRDJ3; possibly TRDD3 for D (6 bases). This CDR3 region has 17 residues. CDR1 and CDR2 from the germline V gene are GEAIGNYY and EKD. CDR3 region: CACDSTGSSWDARQMFF. The DNA for the CDR3 is TGTGCCTGTGACAGTACTGGGAGCTCCTGGGACGCCCGACAGATGTTTTTC.